The 21 T cell receptor beta chains in this list originate from one sample, sequenced in a study of blood T cell repertoires in COVID-19. Sequencing was performed with immunoSEQ multiplex PCR; in TCRdb, only in-frame clones are kept and a portion is missing. The sample records 85,000 to 100,000 clones, 75% to 90% being singletons. Sequencing input: peripheral blood. These receptors came from a man between 50 and 59 years old with active or convalescent COVID-19.

The J gene is TRBJ1-2, the V gene TRBV2; possibly TRBD1 for D (6 bases). V was trimmed by 0 bases and J by 4 bases, leaving 12 bases between them. The CDR3 spans 15 residues. CDR1 and CDR2 (germline): SNHLY, FYNNEI. The CDR3 loop reads CASSEAQDSFYGYTF. CDR3 nucleotides: TGTGCCAGCAGTGAAGCACAGGACAGTTTCTATGGCTACACCTTC.

This clone showed up just a few times. The V gene is TRBV7-2, the J gene TRBJ2-1, with D uncertain. This CDR3 has 15 residues. V dropped 3 bases and J dropped 2 bases, with 11 bases sitting between them. Germline CDR1 SGHTA, CDR2 FQGNSA. Here the CDR3 DNA reads TGTGCCAGCAGCTTTGAGGCGGAGACCTACAATGAGCAGTTCTTC. It yields the protein CASSFEAETYNEQFF.

CDR3 DNA sequence: TGCAGTGCTAGTTCGGGACAGGGTAATGAAAAACTGTTTTTT. Residues: CSASSGQGNEKLFF. The V gene is TRBV20-1, the J gene TRBJ1-4, with TRBD1 identical over 9 bases. The CDR3 has 14 amino acids. Germline trimming cut 3 bases from V and 4 bases from J; bases unmatched to any gene: 3. Germline assignment: CDR1 DFQATT and CDR2 SNEGSKA (reference sequence).

The chain is built from TRBV19 and TRBJ2-3, with 9 bases aligning to TRBD1. This CDR3 is built from 20 residues. Per germline, CDR1 LNHDA and CDR2 SQIVND (reference sequence). J lost 1 base, V lost 3 bases, and 17 bases had no gene match. The DNA of the CDR3 is TGTGCCAGTAGTATTGCCGGGACAGGGTATGTTCCCCCTGGCACAGATACGCAGTATTTT. Amino acid sequence: CASSIAGTGYVPPGTDTQYF.

The chain has TRBV2 and TRBJ2-5, with D possibly being TRBD1 (5 bases). V shed 1 base and J shed 4 bases, with 13 bases lying between them. Germline V gene sequence: CDR1 SNHLY, CDR2 FYNNEI. The CDR3 spans 15 residues. CDR3 region: CASSEGVGQGETQYF. The CDR3 nucleotides read TGTGCCAGCAGTGAAGGGGTGGGGCAGGGAGAGACCCAGTACTTC.

The rearrangement uses TRBV7-8 and TRBJ2-1; 16 bases map to TRBD2. The germline CDR1 and CDR2 sequences are SGHVS and FQNEAQ. V shed 5 bases and J 10 bases; nucleotides not matched to a gene: 8. The CDR3 is 16 amino acids. CDR3 loop: CASSRMGTSGREEQFF. The CDR3 nucleotides read TGTGCCAGCAGCCGCATGGGGACTAGCGGGAGGGAGGAGCAGTTCTTC.

The chain couples TRBV12-1 to TRBJ1-4; the table assigns TRBD1, which was not confirmed against the DNA. TRBV12-1 is deemed a pseudogene. This CDR3 spans 15 amino acids. The CDR3 protein is CASSFQDRGDEKLFF. Here the CDR3 DNA reads TGTGCCAGCAGCTTTCAGGACAGGGGAGACGAAAAACTGTTTTTT.

The chain has TRBV30 and TRBJ2-1; 9 bases map to TRBD2. The trim removed 0 bases at V and 8 bases at J, leaving 11 bases unmatched. Germline CDR1 and CDR2: GTSNPN and SVGIG (reference sequence). The CDR3 totals 16 residues. As DNA, the CDR3 is TGTGCCTGGAGTGTCTCCGCGGGAGGGCCCGGGGATGAGCAGTTCTTC. Encoded protein: CAWSVSAGGPGDEQFF.

The CDR3 DNA is TGTGCCGGCGCACAGGACAGGGGTAGCTATGGCTACACCTTC. Translation gives CAGAQDRGSYGYTF. The rearrangement joins TRBV27 to TRBJ1-2; 9 bases match TRBD1. V gave up 11 bases and J gave up 4 bases; unmatched junction bases: 11. CDR1 MNHEY and CDR2 SMNVEV come from the germline V gene (reference sequence). The length of the CDR3 is 14 residues.

The gene calls are TRBV7-2 and TRBJ2-1; 9 bases are shared with TRBD2. The CDR3 consists of 12 residues. Germline loops: CDR1 SGHTA, CDR2 FQGNSA. The ends lost 5 bases at V and 14 bases at J; junction bases unmatched: 7. CDR3 sequence reads: CASSPAGGREFF. The CDR3 nucleotides read TGTGCCAGCAGCCCAGCGGGGGGCCGGGAGTTCTTC.

V is TRBV6-5 and J is TRBJ1-1, with D perhaps matching TRBD1 (5 bases). The CDR3 has 12 amino acids. Germline assignment: CDR1 MNHEY and CDR2 SVGAGI. Trimming took off 6 bases at V and 6 bases at J, with 11 bases between the two ends. In DNA form, the CDR3 reads TGTGCCAGCAGACGACGGGGGGCTGAAGCTTTCTTT. It is translated as CASRRRGAEAFF.

This clone was counted a few times. The chain is built from TRBV6-6 and TRBJ2-3; TRBD2 matches 9 bases. The CDR3 spans 18 residues. The J segment lost 4 bases and the V segment lost 5 bases, leaving 16 bases of the junction unmatched. In germline, CDR1 is MNHNY, CDR2 SVGAGI (reference sequence). CDR3 sequence: CASSLLSSGTLPADTQYF. CDR3 nucleotide sequence: TGTGCCAGCAGTCTCCTATCTAGCGGGACATTGCCAGCAGATACGCAGTATTTT.

This clone has only a few counts. The chain joins TRBV5-1 to TRBJ2-2; possibly TRBD1 for D (6 bases). The V gene lost 4 bases and the J gene lost 6 bases, with 19 bases spanning the gap. This CDR3 is built from 16 residues. Looked up from germline, CDR1 is SGHRS and CDR2 is YFSETQ. CDR3 sequence reads: CASSLAGRGLSGELFF. CDR3 DNA sequence: TGCGCCAGCAGCCTCGCGGGCAGGGGTCTATCCGGGGAGCTGTTTTTT.

V usage is TRBV2 and J usage is TRBJ1-5; possible D gene TRBD1, 6 bases. The V end was cut by 6 bases, the J end by 6 bases, with 18 bases between. This CDR3 is built from 15 residues. Germline CDR1 is SNHLY and CDR2 is FYNNEI. This CDR3 is CASRSWGGNSQPQHF. The CDR3 DNA reads TGTGCCAGCAGATCGTGGGGGGGCAACTCTCAGCCCCAGCATTTT.

The chain is built from TRBV7-8 and TRBJ2-3; 8 nucleotides line up with TRBD2. This CDR3 comprises 15 residues. From germline, CDR1 is SGHVS and CDR2 FQNEAQ. Trimming took 7 bases from V and 2 from J; bases not matched to a gene: 8. The CDR3 bases are TGTGCCAGCACCCTAGGACTAGCAACCACAGATACGCAGTATTTT. Protein product: CASTLGLATTDTQYF.

This chain joins TRBV29-1 and TRBJ1-1, with no clear D. Trimming shortened V by 2 bases and J by 4 bases, and 11 bases separated the two germline ends. This CDR3 is built from 13 residues. Germline CDR1 SQVTM, CDR2 ANQGSEA. This CDR3 reads CSVERETGTEAFF. The CDR3, as DNA: TGCAGCGTTGAAAGAGAGACGGGCACTGAAGCTTTCTTT.

The chain is built from TRBV6-5 and TRBJ2-5; 11 bases fit TRBD2. The CDR3 totals 16 residues. Germline V lookup: CDR1 MNHEY, CDR2 SVGAGI. V shed 0 bases and J 5 bases; nucleotides not matched to a gene: 5. CDR3 region: CASSYSRLAGGETQYF. The CDR3 bases are TGTGCCAGCAGTTACTCGCGATTAGCGGGAGGGGAGACCCAGTACTTC.

The J gene is TRBJ2-7, the V gene TRBV6-5; no definite D call. V lost 8 bases, J lost 1 base, and 12 bases lay in between. Germline loops: CDR1 MNHEY, CDR2 SVGAGI. The CDR3 contains 13 residues. In nucleotides, the CDR3 is TGTGCCAGCGGTCCAGGCGATTCCTACGAGCAGTACTTC. Translated: CASGPGDSYEQYF.

The gene calls are TRBV24-1 and TRBJ2-3; TRBD2 agrees at 8 bases. The length of the CDR3 is 15 residues. With 4 bases clipped from V and 4 bases from J, the junction kept 6 bases outside the gene matches. Germline CDR1 KGHDR, CDR2 SFDVKD. Here the CDR3 DNA reads TGTGCCACCAGTGAGGGTAGCGGGACTTCAGATACGCAGTATTTT. This codes for CATSEGSGTSDTQYF.

J is TRBJ1-2 and V is TRBV6-5, with TRBD1 matching over 8 bases. The CDR3 is made up of 14 amino acids. The V segment lost 6 bases and the J segment 4 bases; nucleotides outside the gene matches: 7. CDR1 and CDR2 (germline): MNHEY, SVGAGI. Written as DNA, the CDR3 is TGTGCCAGCAGCCCAGACAGGGGTGGCTATGGCTACACCTTC. Amino acids: CASSPDRGGYGYTF.

This chain joins TRBV27 and TRBJ2-2; a possible D gene is TRBD1 (5 bases). The germline V gene has CDR1 MNHEY and CDR2 SMNVEV (reference sequence). Trimming left V 6 bases short and J 1 base short, with 9 bases between. This CDR3 is 14 amino acids long. The DNA of the CDR3 is TGTGCCAGCAGGAAAACAGGGAACACCGGGGAGCTGTTTTTT. This translates into CASRKTGNTGELFF.